Below, one T cell receptor (beta chain) is given with its context. Its antigen is currently unknown. CDR1 is SGHTA and CDR2 is FQGNSA in the germline V gene. V shed 5 bases, J shed 5 bases, and the junction held 5 bases outside the gene matches. CDR3 size: 16 residues. TCRdb keeps only in-frame clones here, not all; method: immunoSEQ multiplex PCR. The data contain approximately 480,000 clones, around 88% of them singletons. These data are taken from a study of Ad26.COV2.S vaccination and SARS-CoV-2 variants. The study's findings and limits: It was reported that spike-specific CD8+ and CD4+ T cell responses were substantially broad after vaccination. Similar non-spike TCR breadth was observed in recipients of vaccine and of placebo.

Treatment meaning: roughly 18 received Ad26.COV2.S at low or high dose, single or two shots; roughly 5 received placebo; per-sample allocation not given. Collection of the samples took place on day 63 after the first injection of vaccine or placebo. The donor's status was that of an adult aged 18-55 years in Boston. The clonotype was recovered from a person aged 18 to 59 who received the Ad26.COV2.S COVID-19 vaccine or a placebo. The source was peripheral blood, collected in a trial of Ad26.COV2.S vaccine versus placebo. The chain links TRBV7-2 to TRBJ2-1, with TRBD2 matching over 14 bases. CDR3 loop: CASSARLAGGNNEQFF. CDR3 DNA: TGTGCCAGCAGCGCCCGACTAGCGGGAGGGAACAATGAGCAGTTCTTC.